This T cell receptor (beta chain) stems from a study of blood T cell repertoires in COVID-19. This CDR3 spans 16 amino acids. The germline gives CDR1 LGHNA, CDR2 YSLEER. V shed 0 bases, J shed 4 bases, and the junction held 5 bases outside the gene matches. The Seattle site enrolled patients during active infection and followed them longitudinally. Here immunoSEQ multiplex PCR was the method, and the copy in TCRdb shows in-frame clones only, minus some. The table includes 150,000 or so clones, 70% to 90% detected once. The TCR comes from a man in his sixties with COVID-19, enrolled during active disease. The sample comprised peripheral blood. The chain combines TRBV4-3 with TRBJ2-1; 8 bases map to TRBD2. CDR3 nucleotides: TGCGCCAGCAGCCAAGAGACAACGGGAGGGTACAATGAGCAGTTCTTC. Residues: CASSQETTGGYNEQFF.